This T cell receptor beta chain was captured in a study of blood T cell repertoires in COVID-19. Clones were read by immunoSEQ multiplex PCR, and TCRdb kept only the in-frame ones, dropping some. Among about 190,000 clones listed, 70% to 90% were seen once. Germline loops: CDR1 SGHAT, CDR2 FQNNGV. Trimming left V 1 base short and J 5 bases short, with 8 bases between. The CDR3 has 13 amino acids. Sequenced material: peripheral blood. The chain joins TRBV11-2 to TRBJ2-5; D remains ambiguous. This receptor was taken from a woman between 40 and 50 years old who had recovered from COVID-19. The CDR3 spells CASSLVPPETQYF. CDR3 nucleotides: TGTGCCAGCAGCTTAGTCCCCCCGGAGACCCAGTACTTC. Supplemented by reference TRBV11-2 and TRBJ2-5, the full variable domain reads EAGVAQSPRYKIIEKRQSVAFWCNPISGHATLYWYQQILGQGPKLLIQFQNNGVVDDSQLPKDRFSAERLKGVDSTLKIQPAKLEDSAVYLCASSLVPPETQYFGPGTRLLVL.